The clone carrying this TCR beta chain was recorded many times. Its antigen remains unidentified. The CDR3 is 12 amino acids. Germline CDR1 is SEHNR and CDR2 is FQNEAQ (reference sequence). The ends were cut back, 1 base at V and 8 bases at J, with 3 bases in the middle. The data stem from a study of T cell repertoires in cytomegalovirus infection. TCRdb independently ran MiXCR on the reads; one entry per CDR3 protein. The table lists 680,000 or so distinct CDR3 sequences, about 30% of them singletons. The material was cultured PBMCs, obtained from culture after CMV antigen stimulation. This TCR came from a human donor in good health (CMV status not recorded). Some clones in this sample may be carry-over from other donors' samples. This rearrangement joins TRBV7-9 to TRBJ1-6, with D uncertain. CDR3 in amino acids: CASSLGDSPLHF. As DNA, the CDR3 is TGTGCCAGCAGCTTAGGGGATTCACCCCTCCACTTT.